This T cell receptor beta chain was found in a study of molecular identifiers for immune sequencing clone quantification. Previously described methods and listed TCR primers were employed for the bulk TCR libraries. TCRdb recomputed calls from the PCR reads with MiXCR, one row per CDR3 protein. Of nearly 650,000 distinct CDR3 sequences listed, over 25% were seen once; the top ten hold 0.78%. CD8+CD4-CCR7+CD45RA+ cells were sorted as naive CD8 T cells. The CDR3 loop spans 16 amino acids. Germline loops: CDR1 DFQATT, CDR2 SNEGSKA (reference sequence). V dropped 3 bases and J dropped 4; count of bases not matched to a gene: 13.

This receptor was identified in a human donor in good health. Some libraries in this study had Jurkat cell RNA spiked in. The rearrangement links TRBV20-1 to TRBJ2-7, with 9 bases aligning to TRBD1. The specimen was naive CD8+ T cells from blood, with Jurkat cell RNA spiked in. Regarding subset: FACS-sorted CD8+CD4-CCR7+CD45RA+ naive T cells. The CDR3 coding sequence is TGCAGTGCTAGCCTCGGACAGGGGATGGGGTGGTACGAGCAGTACTTC. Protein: CSASLGQGMGWYEQYF.